The source of this T cell receptor beta chain is a study of blood T cell repertoires in COVID-19. In germline, CDR1 is MNHEY, CDR2 SMNVEV (reference sequence). V dropped 8 bases and J dropped 10; count of bases not matched to a gene: 14. This CDR3 is 14 amino acids long. Per the original methods: Using reference gene primer amplification, nucleated cell counts were estimated. The table came from immunoSEQ multiplex PCR; TCRdb's copy has only in-frame clones and leaves some out. V, J and clone size are those of that table, while D and trimming were read from the DNA. In the table there are about 260,000 clones, 75% to 90% of which are singletons.

This chain links TRBV27 with TRBJ1-1; 9 nucleotides line up with TRBD1. This TCR was sampled from a woman aged 50 to 60 who had recovered from COVID-19. Input material: peripheral blood. The CDR3 region has the DNA TGTGCCAGCGGGACAGGGATTAGGAGTTTAGGAGCTTTCTTT. This codes for CASGTGIRSLGAFF.